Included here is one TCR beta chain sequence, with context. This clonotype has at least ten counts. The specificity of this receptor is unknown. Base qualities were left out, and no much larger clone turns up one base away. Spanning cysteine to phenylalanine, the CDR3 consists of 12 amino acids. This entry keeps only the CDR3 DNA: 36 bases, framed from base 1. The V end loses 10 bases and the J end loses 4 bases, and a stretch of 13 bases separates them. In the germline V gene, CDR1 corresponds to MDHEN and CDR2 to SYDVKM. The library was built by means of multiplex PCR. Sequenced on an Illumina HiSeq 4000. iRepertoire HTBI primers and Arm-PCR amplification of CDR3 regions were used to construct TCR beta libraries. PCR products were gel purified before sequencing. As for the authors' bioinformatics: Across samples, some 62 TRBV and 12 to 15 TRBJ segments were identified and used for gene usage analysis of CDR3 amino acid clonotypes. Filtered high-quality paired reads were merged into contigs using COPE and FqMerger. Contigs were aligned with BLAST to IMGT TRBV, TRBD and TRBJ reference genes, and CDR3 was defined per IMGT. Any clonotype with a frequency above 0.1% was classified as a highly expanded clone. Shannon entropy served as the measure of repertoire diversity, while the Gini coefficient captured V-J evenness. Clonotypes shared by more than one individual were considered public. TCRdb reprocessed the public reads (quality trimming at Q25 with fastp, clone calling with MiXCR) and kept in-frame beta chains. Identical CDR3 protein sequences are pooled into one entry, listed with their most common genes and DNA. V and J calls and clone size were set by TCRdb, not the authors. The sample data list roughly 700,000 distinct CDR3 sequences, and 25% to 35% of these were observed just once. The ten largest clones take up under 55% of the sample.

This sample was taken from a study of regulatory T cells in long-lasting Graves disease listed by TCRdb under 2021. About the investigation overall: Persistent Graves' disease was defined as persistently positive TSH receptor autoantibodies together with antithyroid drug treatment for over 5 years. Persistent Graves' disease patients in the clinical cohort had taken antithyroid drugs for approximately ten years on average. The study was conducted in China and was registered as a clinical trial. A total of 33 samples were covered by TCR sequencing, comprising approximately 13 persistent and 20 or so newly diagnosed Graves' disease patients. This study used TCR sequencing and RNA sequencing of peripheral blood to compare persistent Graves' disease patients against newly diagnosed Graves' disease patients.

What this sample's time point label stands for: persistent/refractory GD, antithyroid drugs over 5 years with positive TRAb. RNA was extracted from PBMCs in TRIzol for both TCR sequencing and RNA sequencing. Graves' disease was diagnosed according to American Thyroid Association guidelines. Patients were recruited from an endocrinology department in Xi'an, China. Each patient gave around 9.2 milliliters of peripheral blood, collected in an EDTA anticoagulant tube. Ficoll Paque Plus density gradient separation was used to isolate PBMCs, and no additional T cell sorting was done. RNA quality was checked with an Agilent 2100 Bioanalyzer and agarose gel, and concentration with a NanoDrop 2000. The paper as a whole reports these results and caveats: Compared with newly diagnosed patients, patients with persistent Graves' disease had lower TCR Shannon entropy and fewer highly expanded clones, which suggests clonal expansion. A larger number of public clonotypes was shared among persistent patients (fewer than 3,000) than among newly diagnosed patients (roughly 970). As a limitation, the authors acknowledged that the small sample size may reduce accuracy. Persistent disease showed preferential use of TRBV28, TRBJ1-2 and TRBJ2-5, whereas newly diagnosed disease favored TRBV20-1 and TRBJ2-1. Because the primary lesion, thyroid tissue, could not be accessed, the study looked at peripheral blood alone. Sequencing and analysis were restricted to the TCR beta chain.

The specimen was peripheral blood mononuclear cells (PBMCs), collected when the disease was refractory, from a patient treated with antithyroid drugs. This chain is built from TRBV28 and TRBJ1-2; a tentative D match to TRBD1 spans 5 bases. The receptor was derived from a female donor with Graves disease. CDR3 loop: CAIMQGGYGYTF. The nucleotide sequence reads TGTGCCATCATGCAGGGAGGCTATGGCTACACCTTC.